This TCR beta chain was profiled in a study of beta chain features in type 1 diabetes. Study-wide points: Within patients, naive, central memory and Treg TCRB repertoires seemed more similar than within healthy donors. TCRB CDR3s were moderately but significantly shorter in Type 1 diabetes patients in all four CD4+ subsets.

Germline values: CDR1 LNHNV, CDR2 YYDKDF (reference sequence). Trimming removed 1 base from V and 1 base from J, with 4 bases in between. The CDR3 is 14 amino acids. What was sequenced were expressed TCRB transcripts, since all of the isolated RNA had been reverse transcribed. Naive, central memory and regulatory T cell samples came to a mean of around 3.5 million reads. Assay used: immunoSEQ multiplex PCR; TCRdb lists only in-frame clones, some missing. The sample lists more than 250,000 clones, roughly an eighth seen once, with about 0.017% in the top ten. This clone occurred a few times. Its cognate antigen is unknown.

The sequence came from a man younger than 40 with type 1 diabetes. The chain couples TRBV15 to TRBJ2-2, with D hard to call. The sample consisted of naive CD4+ T cells from blood. In nucleotides, the CDR3 is TGTGCCACCAGCAGAGGCGGGAACACCGGGGAGCTGTTTTTT. Its translation: CATSRGGNTGELFF.